This passage covers 9 T cell receptor beta chains from one sample sequenced in a study of post-analysis software for immune sequencing data. General observations from the study: A few TRBV segments occurring more often in patients than controls included TRBV5-6, TRBV5-1 and TRBV20-1.

cDNA libraries of TCR beta carried unique molecular identifiers. Each CDR3 protein is one row after TCRdb ran MiXCR on the PCR reads. The sample includes hundreds of thousands of distinct CDR3 sequences, roughly 27% seen only once; the top ten take roughly 0.53%. No antigen is known for these receptors. The sample comprised blood. Receptor source: a girl aged 5-17 years with multiple sclerosis.

A note on this clonotype: Mismatch with germline at one junction end may stem from a read error. The rearrangement links TRBV29-1 to TRBJ1-1; 7 bases fit TRBD1. In germline, CDR1 is SQVTM, CDR2 ANQGSEA. This CDR3 is 15 amino acids long. The CDR3 nucleotides read TGCAGCGTCCGAGGGCAGGGGGTGAGTAACACTGAAACTTTCTTT. This encodes CSVRGQGVSNTETFF.

The CDR3: CSARRGLDQPQHF. The CDR3 bases are TGCAGTGCCAGACGGGGGCTGGATCAGCCCCAGCATTTT. The chain employs TRBV20-1 and TRBJ1-5; D possibly corresponds to TRBD1 (6 bases). V lost 6 bases to trimming and J lost 5 bases, with 14 bases between them. The CDR3 loop spans 13 amino acids. Germline V gene data show CDR1 as DFQATT and CDR2 as SNEGSKA (reference sequence).

V usage is TRBV24-1 and J usage is TRBJ2-7, with 11 bases fitting TRBD1. Germline assignment: CDR1 KGHDR and CDR2 SFDVKD. The CDR3 runs to 15 residues. Trimming removed 5 bases from V and 1 base from J; junction bases left unmatched: 3. DNA for the CDR3: TGTGCCACCAGTGGGGGGACAGGGGGATCCTACGAGCAGTACTTC. Translating it yields CATSGGTGGSYEQYF.

The J gene is TRBJ1-1, the V gene TRBV5-1; D gene unclear. The CDR3 is made up of 13 amino acids. V was shortened by 0 bases and J by 6 bases, with 9 bases between the two germline ends. CDR1 SGHRS and CDR2 YFSETQ come from the germline V gene. As DNA, the CDR3 is TGCGCCAGCAGCTTGGACGGAGGGCCTGAAGCTTTCTTT. Its translation: CASSLDGGPEAFF.

In its sample, this clonotype was seen a few times. This chain joins TRBV5-6 and TRBJ1-2; D unresolved. The V end lost 0 bases, the J end lost 0 bases, and 9 bases lay between the germline ends. In germline, CDR1 is SGHDT, CDR2 YYEEEE. CDR3 length equals 15 residues. CDR3 amino acids: CASSLGAHTNYGYTF. The CDR3 region has the DNA TGTGCCAGCAGCTTGGGGGCACACACTAACTATGGCTACACCTTC.

V usage is TRBV6-2 or TRBV6-3 and J usage is TRBJ2-7, with D possibly being TRBD1 (5 bases). The CDR3 is 16 amino acids. The V end was cut by 3 bases, the J end by 1 base, with 16 bases between. Germline CDR1 reads MNHEY; CDR2 reads SVGEGT. CDR3 loop: CASSYRWGRKSYEQYF. As DNA, the CDR3 is TGTGCCAGCAGTTATCGGTGGGGCAGGAAATCCTACGAGCAGTACTTC.

V is TRBV27 and J is TRBJ1-5, with TRBD1 identical over 11 bases. Per germline, CDR1 MNHEY and CDR2 SMNVEV (reference sequence). J was trimmed by 7 bases and V by 4 bases; bases with no gene match: 9. CDR3 length: 16 amino acids. The CDR3 DNA is TGTGCCAGCAGTTCCGGACAGGGGGCGTTTGAACAGCCCCAGCATTTT. Translating it yields CASSSGQGAFEQPQHF.

The chain is built from TRBV29-1 and TRBJ2-1, with 8 bases fitting TRBD1. Germline CDR1 SQVTM, CDR2 ANQGSEA. This CDR3 has 15 residues. Trimming took 7 bases from V and 4 from J; bases not matched to a gene: 12. For the CDR3, the DNA is TGCAGCGCGCGGCCGTACAGGGGGGAATACAATGAGCAGTTCTTC. Its protein product is CSARPYRGEYNEQFF.

This rearrangement joins TRBV20-1 to TRBJ2-7; 8 bases agree with TRBD1. CDR3 length equals 13 residues. CDR1 is DFQATT and CDR2 is SNEGSKA in the germline V gene (reference sequence). V lost 6 bases, J lost 4 bases, and 8 bases stayed unmatched. The CDR3 nucleotides are TGCAGTGCAAACGGACAGGGAGTATACGAGCAGTACTTC. It specifies CSANGQGVYEQYF.